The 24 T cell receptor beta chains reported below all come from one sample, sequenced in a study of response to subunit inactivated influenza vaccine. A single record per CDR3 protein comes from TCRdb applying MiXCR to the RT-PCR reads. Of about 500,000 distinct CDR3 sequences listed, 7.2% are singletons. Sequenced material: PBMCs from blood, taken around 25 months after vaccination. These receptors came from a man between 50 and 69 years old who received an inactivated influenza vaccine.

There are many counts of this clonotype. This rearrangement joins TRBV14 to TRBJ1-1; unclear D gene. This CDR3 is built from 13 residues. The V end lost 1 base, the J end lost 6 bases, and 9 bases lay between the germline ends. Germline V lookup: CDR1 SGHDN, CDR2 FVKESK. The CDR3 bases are TGTGCCAGCAGCCAAGTTGTGAGGTCTGAAGCTTTCTTT. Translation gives CASSQVVRSEAFF.

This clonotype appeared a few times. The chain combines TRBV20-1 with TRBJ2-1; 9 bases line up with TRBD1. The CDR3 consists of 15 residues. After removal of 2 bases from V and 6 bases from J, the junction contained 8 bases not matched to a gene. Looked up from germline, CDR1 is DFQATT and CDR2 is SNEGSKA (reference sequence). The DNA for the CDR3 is TGCAGTGCTAGAAACTCCGGGACAGGGAGCAATGAGCAGTTCTTC. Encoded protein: CSARNSGTGSNEQFF.

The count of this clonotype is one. The CDR3 DNA sequence: TGTGCCAGCAGCCCCGGCGGCGGGCAGGGGGCTATATGGTATGGCTACACCTTC. It specifies CASSPGGGQGAIWYGYTF. The V call is TRBV4-2, the J call TRBJ1-2; 8 bases map to TRBD1. The germline gives CDR1 LGHNA, CDR2 YNFKEQ. This CDR3 is 18 amino acids long. The trim removed 4 bases at V and 5 bases at J, leaving 18 bases unmatched.

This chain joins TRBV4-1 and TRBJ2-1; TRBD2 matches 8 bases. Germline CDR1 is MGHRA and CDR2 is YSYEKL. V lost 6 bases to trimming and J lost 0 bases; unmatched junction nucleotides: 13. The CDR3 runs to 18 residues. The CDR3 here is CASSPPGLGLFSYNEQFF. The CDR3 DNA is TGCGCCAGCAGTCCACCGGGACTAGGTCTTTTCTCCTACAATGAGCAGTTCTTC.

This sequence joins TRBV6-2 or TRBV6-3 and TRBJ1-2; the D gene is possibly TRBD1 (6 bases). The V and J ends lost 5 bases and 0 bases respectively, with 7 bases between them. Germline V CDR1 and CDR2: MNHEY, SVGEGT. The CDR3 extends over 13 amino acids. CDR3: CASSGTTNYGYTF. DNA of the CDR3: TGTGCCAGCAGTGGGACAACTAACTATGGCTACACCTTC.

The CDR3 region has the DNA TGTGCCAGCAGTTACTCACCCCCGTCCCTAGCGGGAAGTGAGCAGTTCTTC. Amino acid sequence: CASSYSPPSLAGSEQFF. This chain uses TRBV6-2 or TRBV6-3 with TRBJ2-1; 9 bases fit TRBD2. This CDR3 is built from 17 residues. Looked up from germline, CDR1 is MNHEY and CDR2 is SVGEGT. V trimming: 0 bases; J trimming: 9 bases; junction bases outside the gene matches: 12.

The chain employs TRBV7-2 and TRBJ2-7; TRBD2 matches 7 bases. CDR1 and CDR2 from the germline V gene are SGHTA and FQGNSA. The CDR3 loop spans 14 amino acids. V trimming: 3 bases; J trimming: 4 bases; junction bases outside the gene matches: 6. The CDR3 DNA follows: TGTGCCAGCAGCTTCGAGCGGGACCGGTACGAGCAGTACTTC. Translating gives CASSFERDRYEQYF.

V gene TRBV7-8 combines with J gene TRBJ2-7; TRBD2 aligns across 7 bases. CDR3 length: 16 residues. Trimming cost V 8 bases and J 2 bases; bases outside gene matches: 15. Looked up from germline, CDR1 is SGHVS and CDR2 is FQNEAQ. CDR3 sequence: CASSVRRAGVAYEQYF. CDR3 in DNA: TGTGCCAGCTCGGTGAGGCGCGCGGGGGTAGCCTACGAGCAGTACTTC.

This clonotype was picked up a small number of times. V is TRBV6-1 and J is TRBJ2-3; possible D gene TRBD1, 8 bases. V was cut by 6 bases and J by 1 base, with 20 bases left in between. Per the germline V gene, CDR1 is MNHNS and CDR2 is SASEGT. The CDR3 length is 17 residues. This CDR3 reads CASRGGIGQGRTDTQYF. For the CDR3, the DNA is TGTGCCAGCAGGGGGGGGATAGGACAGGGCCGCACAGATACGCAGTATTTT.

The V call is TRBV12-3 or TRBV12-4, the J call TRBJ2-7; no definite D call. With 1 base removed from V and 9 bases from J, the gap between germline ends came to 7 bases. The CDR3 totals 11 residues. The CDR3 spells CASSLGRPQYF. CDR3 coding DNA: TGTGCCAGCAGTTTAGGCAGGCCGCAGTACTTC.

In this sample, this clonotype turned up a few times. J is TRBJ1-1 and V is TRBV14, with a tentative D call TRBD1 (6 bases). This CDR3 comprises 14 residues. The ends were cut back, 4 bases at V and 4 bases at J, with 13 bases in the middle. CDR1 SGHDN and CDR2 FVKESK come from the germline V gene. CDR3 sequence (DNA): TGTGCCAGCAGCCCTACAGGGAAGGGCACTGAAGCTTTCTTT. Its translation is CASSPTGKGTEAFF.

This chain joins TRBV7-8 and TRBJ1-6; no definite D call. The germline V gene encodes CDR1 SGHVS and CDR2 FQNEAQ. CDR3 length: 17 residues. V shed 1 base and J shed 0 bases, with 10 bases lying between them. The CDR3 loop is CASSLDRVGSYNSPLHF. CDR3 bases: TGTGCCAGCAGCTTAGACCGGGTGGGCTCCTATAATTCACCCCTCCACTTT.

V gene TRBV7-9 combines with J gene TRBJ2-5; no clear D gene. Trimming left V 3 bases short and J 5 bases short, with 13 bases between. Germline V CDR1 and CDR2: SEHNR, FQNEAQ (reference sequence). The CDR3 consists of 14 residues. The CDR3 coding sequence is TGTGCCAGCAGCTTGGGCCTTCGAGACGAGACCCAGTACTTC. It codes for CASSLGLRDETQYF.

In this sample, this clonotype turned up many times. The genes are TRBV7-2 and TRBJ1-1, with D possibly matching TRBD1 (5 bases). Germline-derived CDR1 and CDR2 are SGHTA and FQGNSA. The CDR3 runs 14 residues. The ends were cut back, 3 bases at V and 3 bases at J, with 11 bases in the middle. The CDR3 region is CASSLGGFDTEAFF. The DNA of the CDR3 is TGTGCCAGCAGCTTGGGGGGTTTTGACACTGAAGCTTTCTTT.

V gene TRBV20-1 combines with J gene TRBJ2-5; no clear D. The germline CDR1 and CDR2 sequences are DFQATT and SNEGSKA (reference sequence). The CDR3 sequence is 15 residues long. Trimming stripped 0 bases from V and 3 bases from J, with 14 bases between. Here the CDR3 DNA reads TGCAGTGCTAGAGATCATAGAAAACGGAAAGAGACCCAGTACTTC. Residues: CSARDHRKRKETQYF.

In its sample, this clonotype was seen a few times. In nucleotides, the CDR3 is TGTGCCAGCAGCAGCGCCCTCGCAGGGTCGGGTAACTATGGCTACACCTTC. Translating it yields CASSSALAGSGNYGYTF. The chain joins TRBV5-5 to TRBJ1-2, with D possibly matching TRBD1 (5 bases). Trimming cost V 4 bases and J 1 base, with 20 bases left between them. Germline loops: CDR1 SGHKS, CDR2 YYEKEE (reference sequence). CDR3 size: 17 residues.

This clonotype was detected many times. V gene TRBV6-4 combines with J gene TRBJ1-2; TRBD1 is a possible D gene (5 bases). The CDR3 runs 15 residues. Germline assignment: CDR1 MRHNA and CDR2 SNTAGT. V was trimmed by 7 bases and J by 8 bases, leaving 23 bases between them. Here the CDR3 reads CASKDTGLSSRGYTF. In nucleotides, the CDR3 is TGTGCCAGCAAGGACACGGGGCTCTCCTCTCGCGGCTACACCTTC.

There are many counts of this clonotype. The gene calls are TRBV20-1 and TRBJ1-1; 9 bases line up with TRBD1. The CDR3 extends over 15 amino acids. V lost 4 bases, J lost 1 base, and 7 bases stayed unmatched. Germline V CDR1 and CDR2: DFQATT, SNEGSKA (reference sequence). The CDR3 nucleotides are TGCAGTGCTACCCACCCGGGACAGGGGAACACTGAAGCTTTCTTT. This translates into CSATHPGQGNTEAFF.

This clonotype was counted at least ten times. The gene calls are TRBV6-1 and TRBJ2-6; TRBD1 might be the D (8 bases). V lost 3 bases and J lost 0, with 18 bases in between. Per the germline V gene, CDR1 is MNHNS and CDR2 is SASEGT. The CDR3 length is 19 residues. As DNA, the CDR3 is TGTGCCAGCAGTGATTGGCACAGGGGGGGCCCCTCTGGGGCCAACGTCCTGACTTTC. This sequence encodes CASSDWHRGGPSGANVLTF.

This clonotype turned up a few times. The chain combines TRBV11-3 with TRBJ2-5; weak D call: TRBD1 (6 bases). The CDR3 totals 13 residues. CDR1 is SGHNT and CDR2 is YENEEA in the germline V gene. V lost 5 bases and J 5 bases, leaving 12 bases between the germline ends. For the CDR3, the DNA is TGTGCCAGCAGCCAAGACAGGCTCGAGACCCAGTACTTC. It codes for CASSQDRLETQYF.

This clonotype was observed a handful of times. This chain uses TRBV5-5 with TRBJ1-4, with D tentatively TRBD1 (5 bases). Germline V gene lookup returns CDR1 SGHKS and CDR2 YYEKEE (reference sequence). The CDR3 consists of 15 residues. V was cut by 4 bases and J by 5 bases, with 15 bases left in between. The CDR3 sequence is CASSPMGTQNEKLFF. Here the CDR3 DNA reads TGTGCCAGCAGCCCCATGGGGACCCAAAATGAAAAACTGTTTTTT.

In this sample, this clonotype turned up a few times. The CDR3 here is CAWSVQGNTEAFF. CDR3 sequence (DNA): TGTGCCTGGAGTGTACAAGGGAACACTGAAGCTTTCTTT. This rearrangement joins TRBV30 to TRBJ1-1, with D hard to call. This CDR3 is built from 13 residues. V was shortened by 0 bases and J by 1 base, with 6 bases between the two germline ends. Germline CDR1 reads GTSNPN; CDR2 reads SVGIG (reference sequence).

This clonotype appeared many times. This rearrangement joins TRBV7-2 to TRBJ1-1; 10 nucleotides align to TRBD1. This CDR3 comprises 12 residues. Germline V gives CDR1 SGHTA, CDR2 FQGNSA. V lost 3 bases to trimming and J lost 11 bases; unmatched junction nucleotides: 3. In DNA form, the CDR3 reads TGTGCCAGCAGCTTGGACAGGGGGACGGCTTTCTTT. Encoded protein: CASSLDRGTAFF. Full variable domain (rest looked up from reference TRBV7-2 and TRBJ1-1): GAGVSQSPSNKVTEKGKDVELRCDPISGHTALYWYRQSLGQGLEFLIYFQGNSAPDKSGLPSDRFSAERTGGSVSTLTIQRTQQEDSAVYLCASSLDRGTAFFGQGTRLTVV.

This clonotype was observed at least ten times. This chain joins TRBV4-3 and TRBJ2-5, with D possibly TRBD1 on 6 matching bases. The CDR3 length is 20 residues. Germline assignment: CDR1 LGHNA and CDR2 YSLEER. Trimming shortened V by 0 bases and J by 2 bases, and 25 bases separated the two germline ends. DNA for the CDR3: TGCGCCAGCAGCCAAGAGTATGTAATTACGCCTGAGGGGGTTCAAGAGACCCAGTACTTC. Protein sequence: CASSQEYVITPEGVQETQYF.